This T cell receptor beta chain originates from a study of blood T cell repertoires in COVID-19. Across the whole study: The United States, Italy and Spain supplied acute and convalescent COVID-19 samples. T cells, B-cell-depleted T cells, or PBMCs provided the cDNA or gDNA that served as material.

Germline V lookup: CDR1 LNHDA, CDR2 SQIVND (reference sequence). CDR3 length: 12 amino acids. V was shortened by 8 bases and J by 0 bases, with 7 bases between the two germline ends. Study processing details: How many nucleated cells were present was estimated from reference gene primer amplification. This table comes from immunoSEQ multiplex PCR, and its TCRdb copy is limited to in-frame clones, with some not included. That table is the source of V, J and clone size, and D and trimming were worked out from the DNA. The profile shows just under 35,000 clones, roughly 90% of them singletons. This sequence was found in a man between 60 and 75 years old with active or convalescent COVID-19. The chain couples TRBV19 to TRBJ1-1, with no clear D. The sequenced sample was peripheral blood. CDR3: CASGRMNTEAFF. CDR3 sequence (DNA): TGTGCCAGTGGCAGAATGAACACTGAAGCTTTCTTT.